The 10 T cell receptor beta chains below all came from one sample that was sequenced in a study of blood T cell repertoires in COVID-19. Clones were sequenced by immunoSEQ multiplex PCR, and TCRdb holds only the in-frame ones, with some missing. The data contain approximately 300,000 clones, about nine tenths of them singletons. The sequenced sample consisted of PBMCs or T cells enriched from blood (not recorded which). These receptors all stem from a woman in her twenties or thirties who had recovered from COVID-19.

This chain uses TRBV28 with TRBJ2-1; 8 nucleotides match TRBD2. The CDR3 length is 15 residues. The germline V gene has CDR1 MDHEN and CDR2 SYDVKM. V was clipped by 3 bases and J by 3 bases; unmatched bases: 4. CDR3 protein: CASSLAAGVYNEQFF. DNA for the CDR3: TGTGCCAGCAGTTTGGCAGCGGGAGTCTACAATGAGCAGTTCTTC.

The CDR3 sequence is CASSLDLVTEAFF. Here the CDR3 DNA reads TGTGCCAGCAGCTTAGATCTTGTCACTGAAGCTTTCTTT. The chain combines TRBV11-2 with TRBJ1-1; D uncertain. V lost 0 bases and J 4 bases, leaving 6 bases between the germline ends. This CDR3 is 13 amino acids long. Per germline, CDR1 SGHAT and CDR2 FQNNGV.

The chain uses TRBV4-2 and TRBJ2-1; 10 positions match TRBD2. V dropped 0 bases and J dropped 9; count of bases not matched to a gene: 8. Germline values: CDR1 LGHNA, CDR2 YNFKEQ. This CDR3 has 16 residues. CDR3 region: CASSQDHLAGDGEQFF. The DNA for the CDR3 is TGTGCCAGCAGCCAAGATCACCTAGCGGGAGACGGTGAGCAGTTCTTC.

The chain carries TRBV7-9 and TRBJ2-3; no reliable D call. Trimming stripped 4 bases from V and 0 bases from J, with 20 bases between. Per germline, CDR1 SEHNR and CDR2 FQNEAQ (reference sequence). The CDR3 has 18 residues. DNA for the CDR3: TGTGCCAGCAGCTCCCGACACTCCTCTCACTTAAGCACAGATACGCAGTATTTT. Its translation: CASSSRHSSHLSTDTQYF.

This clone occurred once. The chain uses TRBV30 and TRBJ2-3; 15 bases map to TRBD2. This CDR3 is built from 16 residues. Germline V gives CDR1 GTSNPN, CDR2 SVGIG (reference sequence). V was pared by 3 bases and J by 3 bases, with 4 bases of the junction left unmatched. CDR3 in amino acids: CAWRAGTSGRTDTQYF. CDR3 in DNA: TGTGCCTGGAGGGCCGGGACTAGCGGGAGGACAGATACGCAGTATTTT.

CDR3 in DNA: TGTGCCAGCATTCTAACCACTAGCGGGAGAATAGCCGGGGAGCTGTTTTTT. Its protein is CASILTTSGRIAGELFF. The V and J genes are TRBV2 and TRBJ2-2, with 11 bases that match TRBD2. Germline V gene sequence: CDR1 SNHLY, CDR2 FYNNEI. This CDR3 contains 17 residues. J was trimmed by 6 bases and V by 7 bases; bases with no gene match: 13.

The rearrangement joins TRBV5-4 to TRBJ2-2; 12 bases line up with TRBD2. Germline lookup yields CDR1 SGHNT and CDR2 YYREEE (reference sequence). The length of the CDR3 is 16 residues. The J segment lost 4 bases and the V segment lost 4 bases, leaving 5 bases of the junction unmatched. The CDR3 sequence: CASSLPGLAGTGELFF. CDR3 nucleotide sequence: TGTGCCAGCAGCCTGCCGGGACTAGCGGGCACCGGGGAGCTGTTTTTT.

CDR3 sequence: CASSPRGEGTEAFF. The DNA of the CDR3 is TGTGCCAGCAGCCCCCGCGGGGAAGGGACTGAAGCTTTCTTT. The J gene is TRBJ1-1, the V gene TRBV13; D unclear. Looked up from germline, CDR1 is PRHDT and CDR2 is FYEKMQ (reference sequence). V lost 5 bases, J lost 5 bases, and 15 bases lay in between. This CDR3 contains 14 residues.

The chain recombines TRBV15 with TRBJ2-3; 8 nucleotides agree with TRBD1. The CDR3 length is 15 residues. Germline V CDR1 and CDR2: LNHNV, YYDKDF (reference sequence). Trimming took 3 bases from V and 4 from J; bases not matched to a gene: 6. The CDR3 reads CATSSLDRAADTQYF. CDR3 bases: TGTGCCACCAGCAGTCTGGACAGGGCGGCAGATACGCAGTATTTT.

This sequence joins TRBV7-9 and TRBJ2-1, with D possibly matching TRBD1 (6 bases). Germline V gives CDR1 SEHNR, CDR2 FQNEAQ (reference sequence). This CDR3 has 15 amino acids. The V and J ends lost 3 bases and 3 bases respectively, with 12 bases between them. CDR3 amino acids: CASSLTGVYYNEQFF. The CDR3 DNA follows: TGTGCCAGCAGCTTGACAGGCGTATACTACAATGAGCAGTTCTTC.